The 20 T cell receptor beta chains below were found in one sample sequenced in a study of blood T cell repertoires in COVID-19. Here immunoSEQ multiplex PCR was the method, and the copy in TCRdb shows in-frame clones only, minus some. Of a few hundred thousand clones in the sample, less than 90% are singletons; the top ten hold about 1.5%. Material: peripheral blood. The receptors come from a woman aged 40 to 50 who had recovered from COVID-19.

This sequence joins TRBV6-5 and TRBJ2-6; weak D call: TRBD2 (5 bases). The CDR3 is 14 residues long. Trimming cost V 7 bases and J 2 bases, with 9 bases left between them. Germline CDR1 MNHEY, CDR2 SVGAGI. The CDR3, as DNA: TGTGCCAGCAAGAGGGTTGCTGGGGCCAACGTCCTGACTTTC. Translation: CASKRVAGANVLTF.

The V and J genes are TRBV4-2 and TRBJ2-3; maybe TRBD2 (6 bases). The CDR3 is 15 residues long. V shed 4 bases and J shed 2 bases, with 13 bases lying between them. Germline V gene lookup returns CDR1 LGHNA and CDR2 YNFKEQ. CDR3 sequence (DNA): TGTGCCAGCAGCCCGCGAGGCGGGGTCACAGATACGCAGTATTTT. It translates to CASSPRGGVTDTQYF.

This sequence joins TRBV28 and TRBJ2-7, with TRBD1 identical over 9 bases. Germline V gene lookup returns CDR1 MDHEN and CDR2 SYDVKM. The V and J ends lost 4 bases and 4 bases, in that order; junction bases with no gene match: 5. This CDR3 is built from 14 residues. CDR3: CASSWYRGLYEQYF. As DNA, the CDR3 is TGTGCCAGCAGTTGGTACAGGGGGCTATACGAGCAGTACTTC.

The chain carries TRBV28 and TRBJ2-7; D possibly corresponds to TRBD2 (7 bases). The CDR3 runs to 16 residues. V lost 2 bases and J lost 3, with 17 bases in between. Germline-derived CDR1 and CDR2 are MDHEN and SYDVKM. The CDR3 DNA sequence: TGTGCCAGCAGTTTAGGTCGGGGGGCGGGAAACTACGAGCAGTACTTC. Its protein product is CASSLGRGAGNYEQYF. The entire variable domain, with the rest obtained from reference TRBV28 and TRBJ2-7, is as follows: DVKVTQSSRYLVKRTGEKVFLECVQDMDHENMFWYRQDPGLGLRLIYFSYDVKMKEKGDIPEGYSVSREKKERFSLILESASTNQTSMYLCASSLGRGAGNYEQYFGPGTRLTVT.

This clone was seen only a few times. The chain carries TRBV13 and TRBJ1-1; the D is unclear. The CDR3 spans 11 residues. Trimming took 6 bases from V and 5 from J, leaving 7 bases between them. Germline V gene lookup returns CDR1 PRHDT and CDR2 FYEKMQ (reference sequence). The CDR3 here is CASRIGTEAFF. DNA of the CDR3: TGTGCCAGCAGAATCGGGACTGAAGCTTTCTTT.

The chain combines TRBV29-1 with TRBJ1-1; no reliable D call. The V gene lost 5 bases and the J gene lost 4 bases, with 17 bases spanning the gap. The CDR3 sequence is 14 residues long. The germline gives CDR1 SQVTM, CDR2 ANQGSEA. CDR3 loop: CSVSYRLASTEAFF. In nucleotides, the CDR3 is TGCAGCGTTTCCTATCGACTGGCGAGCACTGAAGCTTTCTTT.

The genes are TRBV2 and TRBJ1-3; D is unclear. The germline V gene has CDR1 SNHLY and CDR2 FYNNEI. V lost 5 bases and J 0 bases, leaving 20 bases between the germline ends. The CDR3 loop spans 18 amino acids. The CDR3: CASSYRAGQQLSGNTIYF. CDR3 coding DNA: TGTGCCAGCAGTTACCGGGCGGGTCAGCAGCTCTCTGGAAACACCATATATTTT.

The chain couples TRBV18 to TRBJ1-1; 9 positions agree with TRBD1. The V segment lost 3 bases and the J segment 2 bases; nucleotides outside the gene matches: 4. In germline, CDR1 is KGHSH, CDR2 LQKENI. The length of the CDR3 is 15 residues. In DNA, the CDR3 is TGTGCCAGCTCACCGGGACAGGGTTTTAACACTGAAGCTTTCTTT. This gives the protein CASSPGQGFNTEAFF.

The chain has TRBV24-1 and TRBJ2-3, with TRBD2 matching over 10 bases. CDR3 length equals 17 residues. Trimming cost V 3 bases and J 2 bases; bases outside gene matches: 7. CDR1 and CDR2 from the germline V gene are KGHDR and SFDVKD. Written as DNA, the CDR3 is TGTGCCACCAGTGATCTGACTAGCGGGTCACCCACAGATACGCAGTATTTT. This translates into CATSDLTSGSPTDTQYF.

The DNA for the CDR3 is TGTGCCAGCAGCCCCACATTTGGTAGCGGGGGCCGGGAGACCCAGTACTTC. It codes for CASSPTFGSGGRETQYF. The chain couples TRBV3-1 (or the pseudogene TRBV3-2) to TRBJ2-5; TRBD2 aligns across 9 bases. Germline V gives CDR1 LGHDT, CDR2 YNNKEL (reference sequence). Trimming at V came to 4 bases and at J to 5 bases, leaving 14 bases not matched to a gene. This CDR3 has 17 amino acids.

The chain couples TRBV30 to TRBJ2-3; weak D call: TRBD1 (6 bases). This CDR3 comprises 15 residues. Looked up from germline, CDR1 is GTSNPN and CDR2 is SVGIG (reference sequence). V was cut by 0 bases and J by 1 base, with 11 bases left in between. CDR3: CAWSVKDSRTDTQYF. Written as DNA, the CDR3 is TGTGCCTGGAGTGTAAAGGACAGCCGCACAGATACGCAGTATTTT.

The gene calls are TRBV5-1 and TRBJ2-3; TRBD2 matches 10 bases. The CDR3 totals 16 residues. CDR1 is SGHRS, CDR2 YFSETQ, per germline. The V segment lost 2 bases and the J segment 2 bases; nucleotides outside the gene matches: 5. DNA for the CDR3: TGCGCCAGCAGCTTCGGACTAGCGGACTTCACAGATACGCAGTATTTT. It translates to CASSFGLADFTDTQYF.

The chain is built from TRBV19 and TRBJ1-2; no firm D call. Germline V gene data show CDR1 as LNHDA and CDR2 as SQIVND (reference sequence). V was pared by 5 bases and J by 5 bases, with 18 bases between. The CDR3 length is 15 residues. This chain's CDR3 is CASSPRVGEGYGYTF. The CDR3 nucleotides read TGTGCCAGTAGTCCCCGGGTCGGGGAAGGGTATGGCTACACCTTC.

This chain connects TRBV14 to TRBJ2-3; D possibly corresponds to TRBD1 (5 bases). Per the germline V gene, CDR1 is SGHDN and CDR2 is FVKESK. Trimming removed 0 bases from V and 8 bases from J, with 9 bases in between. The CDR3 extends over 13 amino acids. CDR3 in amino acids: CASSQDERGTQYF. Here the CDR3 DNA reads TGTGCCAGCAGCCAAGATGAAAGGGGTACGCAGTATTTT.

V and J are TRBV5-1 and TRBJ1-4; 9 bases are a match to TRBD1. The V gene end was trimmed by 4 bases and the J gene end by 7 bases; junction bases not matched to a gene: 5. From germline, CDR1 is SGHRS and CDR2 YFSETQ. The CDR3 loop spans 14 amino acids. The CDR3 is CASSPDRGSEKLFF. The CDR3 DNA reads TGCGCCAGCAGCCCGGACAGGGGAAGTGAAAAACTGTTTTTT.

This clone occurred once. This sequence joins TRBV4-1 and TRBJ2-3, with TRBD2 matching 9 bases. CDR1 and CDR2 from the germline V gene are MGHRA and YSYEKL. The CDR3 totals 16 residues. The junction had 5 bases not matched to a gene; V was cut back by 3 bases and J by 1 base. CDR3 amino acids: CASSQFSGSGTDTQYF. Written as DNA, the CDR3 is TGCGCCAGCAGCCAGTTTAGCGGGAGCGGCACAGATACGCAGTATTTT.

V gene TRBV10-3 combines with J gene TRBJ1-1; TRBD1 aligns across 9 bases. Per germline, CDR1 ENHRY and CDR2 SYGVKD. With 6 bases clipped from V and 1 base from J, the junction kept 3 bases outside the gene matches. The CDR3 loop spans 14 amino acids. CDR3 in amino acids: CAIRGTGTNTEAFF. The CDR3 coding sequence is TGTGCCATCAGAGGGACAGGGACGAACACTGAAGCTTTCTTT.

This chain joins TRBV28 and TRBJ2-7; D gene unclear. V lost 7 bases to trimming and J lost 2 bases, with 18 bases between them. This CDR3 has 15 amino acids. The germline CDR1 and CDR2 sequences are MDHEN and SYDVKM. The DNA for the CDR3 is TGTGCCAGCACCTCCGGCCAGGAAGGTCCCTACGAGCAGTACTTC. Protein product: CASTSGQEGPYEQYF.

The rearrangement links TRBV3-1 (or the pseudogene TRBV3-2) to TRBJ2-7; 7 positions match TRBD1. Germline V lookup: CDR1 LGHDT, CDR2 YNNKEL (reference sequence). The trim removed 3 bases at V and 2 bases at J, leaving 1 base unmatched. The CDR3 loop spans 13 amino acids. CDR3 in DNA: TGTGCCAGCAGCCATACAGGGGCCTACGAGCAGTACTTC. Protein sequence: CASSHTGAYEQYF.

This chain uses TRBV10-3 with TRBJ2-7, with TRBD1 identical over 10 bases. V gave up 6 bases and J gave up 1 base; unmatched junction bases: 9. Germline lookup yields CDR1 ENHRY and CDR2 SYGVKD. This CDR3 region has 16 residues. DNA for the CDR3: TGTGCCATCAGAATTACCGGGACAGGGGATTCCTACGAGCAGTACTTC. This codes for CAIRITGTGDSYEQYF.